This TCR beta chain was captured in a study of T cells in Graves' hyperthyroidism and ophthalmopathy. Regarding the study as a whole: Within blood appeared most thyroid clonotypes that had expanded above 0.001.

CDR3 length: 15 amino acids. Trimming left V 5 bases short and J 8 bases short, with 19 bases between. Germline CDR1 and CDR2: MNHEY and SVGEGT. For the diagnoses, clinical symptoms, serum thyroxine and TRAb, thyroid ultrasound and orbital computed tomography were used. Fresh peripheral blood, 10 ml, yielded the PBMCs. This clonotype came up many times. As yet, its antigen is unknown. RNA transcripts provided the source from which TCR beta CDR3 regions were amplified. An initial round of RT-PCR targeting the TCR CDR3 relied on the HTBI primer set. MiXCR, run by TCRdb on the multiplex PCR reads, gives a single entry per CDR3 protein. The profile shows 550,000 to 600,000 distinct CDR3 sequences, approximately 14% of them singletons.

This chain joins TRBV6-2 or TRBV6-3 and TRBJ2-1; possibly TRBD1 or TRBD2 for D (5 bases each). This TCR derives from a woman aged 18 to 35 with Graves' ophthalmopathy. Sequencing was performed on blood. CDR3 sequence (DNA): TGTGCCAGCAGTCGCCAGCCGGGGCCCCTCGATGAGCAGTTCTTC. Its protein is CASSRQPGPLDEQFF.